Included here is one TCR beta chain sequence, with context. This entry belongs to a study of glioma-infiltrating T cells after dendritic cell vaccination. Input was 2 to 2.5 ug genomic DNA, or all available if less. Sequencing was performed with immunoSEQ multiplex PCR; in TCRdb, only in-frame clones are kept and a portion is missing. Among 50,000 to 80,000 clones listed, more than 75% were seen once. The receptor was isolated from a human donor with glioblastoma. The sequences come from blood, collected before dendritic cell vaccination.

CDR3 bases: TGTGCCAGCTCACCACTAGCGAGGAACACCGGGGAGCTGTTTTTT. Translated, it gives CASSPLARNTGELFF. This chain links TRBV18 with TRBJ2-2, with D perhaps TRBD2 (5 bases). Trimming removed 1 base from V and 1 base from J, with 7 bases in between. This CDR3 region has 15 residues. Germline CDR1 is KGHSH and CDR2 is LQKENI.